The sample holds many counts of the clone carrying this T cell receptor (beta chain). The antigen remains unidentified. Template switching with 5'RACE generated the TCR cDNA and added a universal primer site and UMIs. TCRdb itself ran the 5' RACE reads through MiXCR, one entry per CDR3 protein. The sample includes about 130,000 distinct CDR3 sequences, roughly 6.7% of them seen just once. The entry originates in a study of T cells after yellow fever vaccination. Study-wide results and limits: FACS-sorted repertoires might harbor abundant contaminating clonotypes from the bulk population.

This CDR3 spans 13 amino acids. Germline lookup yields CDR1 SNHLY and CDR2 FYNNEI. Trimming removed 1 base from V and 1 base from J, with 4 bases in between. The sample here was CD4+ T cells sorted from PBMCs, taken 10 days after the first yellow fever vaccination. The chain combines TRBV2 with TRBJ1-1; D gene ambiguous. The origin of this receptor is a man aged 18 to 29 who received the YFV17D yellow fever vaccine. The CDR3 DNA follows: TGTGCCAGCAGTGAAGTCGAGAACACTGAAGCTTTCTTT. This gives the protein CASSEVENTEAFF.